Shown below are 30 T cell receptor beta chains from a single sample sequenced in a study of cytomegalovirus exposure and HLA in healthy donors. Generated by immunoSEQ multiplex PCR, the TCRdb table keeps only in-frame clones and is missing some. Of about 140,000 clones in the sample, 80% to 90% were seen once. The sample comprised PBMCs. All receptors come from a woman aged 25 to 39 in good health and CMV-seronegative.

The V gene is TRBV19, the J gene TRBJ1-3, with no clear D. The length of the CDR3 is 15 residues. Germline values: CDR1 LNHDA, CDR2 SQIVND (reference sequence). V gave up 9 bases and J gave up 0 bases, with 15 bases separating them. The CDR3 region is CASRIAGSSGNTIYF. CDR3 bases: TGTGCCAGCCGAATTGCGGGGAGCTCTGGAAACACCATATATTTT.

V usage is TRBV5-8 and J usage is TRBJ2-1, with 8 bases fitting TRBD1. Germline assignment: CDR1 SGHTS and CDR2 YDEGEE. V lost 5 bases and J lost 4; bases outside the gene matches: 11. This CDR3 comprises 16 residues. DNA for the CDR3: TGTGCCAGCAGTATCAAGGCCAGGGGGCGATACAATGAGCAGTTCTTC. Translated, it gives CASSIKARGRYNEQFF.

The table lists this clone with a few counts. The rearrangement joins TRBV6-1 to TRBJ1-2, with 10 nucleotides matching TRBD1. CDR3 size: 16 residues. The junction had 11 bases not matched to a gene; V was cut back by 2 bases and J by 8 bases. CDR1 and CDR2 (germline): MNHNS, SASEGT. The CDR3 is CASSEYGTGAAAGYTF. The CDR3 nucleotides are TGTGCCAGCAGTGAATATGGGACAGGGGCCGCAGCGGGCTACACCTTC.

DNA for the CDR3: TGTGCCAGTAGCCACCGGGCCTCCTTTATCGGGGGAGAGCAGTACTTC. It translates to CASSHRASFIGGEQYF. The chain is built from TRBV19 and TRBJ2-7; D may be TRBD2 (6 bases). The germline V gene encodes CDR1 LNHDA and CDR2 SQIVND (reference sequence). The CDR3 has 16 amino acids. Trimming left V 6 bases short and J 7 bases short, with 25 bases between.

The chain is built from TRBV4-2 and TRBJ1-2; perhaps TRBD1 as D (6 bases). V lost 1 base, J lost 8 bases, and 11 bases lay in between. The CDR3 length is 13 residues. CDR1 is LGHNA and CDR2 is YNFKEQ in the germline V gene. CDR3 sequence: CASSQATGRGYTF. DNA for the CDR3: TGTGCCAGCAGCCAAGCTACAGGGCGCGGCTACACCTTC.

The chain couples TRBV18 to TRBJ1-5; 8 bases agree with TRBD1. The germline CDR1 and CDR2 sequences are KGHSH and LQKENI. V was clipped by 6 bases and J by 3 bases; unmatched bases: 4. The CDR3 consists of 14 residues. The CDR3 DNA reads TGTGCCAGCTCGCAACAGGGGGACAATCAGCCCCAGCATTTT. Protein sequence: CASSQQGDNQPQHF.

A single count supports this clone. V usage is TRBV7-2 and J usage is TRBJ1-2; D unclear. This CDR3 has 16 amino acids. Deletions cut 1 base from V and 5 bases from J, with 17 bases between. CDR1 and CDR2 (germline): SGHTA, FQGNSA. The CDR3 protein is CASSLGQNPWPYGYTF. CDR3 DNA sequence: TGTGCCAGCAGCTTAGGTCAAAACCCTTGGCCTTATGGCTACACCTTC.

The V call is TRBV11-2, the J call TRBJ2-1; 8 bases match TRBD2. CDR3 size: 16 residues. The V gene's germline CDR1 is SGHAT and CDR2 FQNNGV. J was trimmed by 7 bases and V by 4 bases; bases with no gene match: 12. The CDR3 sequence is CASSSKDGGAWNEQFF. The CDR3 DNA reads TGTGCCAGCAGCTCCAAAGACGGGGGGGCTTGGAATGAGCAGTTCTTC. The complete variable domain, with remaining parts taken from reference TRBV11-2 and TRBJ2-1, reads EAGVAQSPRYKIIEKRQSVAFWCNPISGHATLYWYQQILGQGPKLLIQFQNNGVVDDSQLPKDRFSAERLKGVDSTLKIQPAKLEDSAVYLCASSSKDGGAWNEQFFGPGTRLTVL.

V and J are TRBV15 and TRBJ1-5; D gene ambiguous. CDR3 length equals 15 residues. Germline CDR1 reads LNHNV; CDR2 reads YYDKDF (reference sequence). Trimming removed 5 bases from V and 6 bases from J, with 17 bases in between. Written as DNA, the CDR3 is TGTGCCACCAGCGAGGGAGGGAATGTGGGTCAGCCCCAGCATTTT. It codes for CATSEGGNVGQPQHF.

This chain uses TRBV11-2 with TRBJ1-6; weak D call: TRBD1 (6 bases). The V end was cut by 5 bases, the J end by 4 bases, with 9 bases between. Per germline, CDR1 SGHAT and CDR2 FQNNGV. CDR3 length: 14 residues. As DNA, the CDR3 is TGTGCCAGCAGCCTACAGGGATATAATTCACCCCTCCACTTT. Translating it yields CASSLQGYNSPLHF.

This clone was seen ten or more times. The CDR3 DNA follows: TGTGCCAGCAGCTCCGGGACAGGGGCAGGGCATTCACCCCTCCACTTT. Translating gives CASSSGTGAGHSPLHF. The V call is TRBV5-6, the J call TRBJ1-6, with TRBD1 matching over 10 bases. Per germline, CDR1 SGHDT and CDR2 YYEEEE. V shed 3 bases and J 8 bases; nucleotides not matched to a gene: 8. This CDR3 has 16 residues.

Written as DNA, the CDR3 is TGTGCCAGTAGTCTGGCGGGGGCCTCTGGAAACACCATATATTTT. As protein: CASSLAGASGNTIYF. The chain uses TRBV19 and TRBJ1-3; D possibly corresponds to TRBD1 (6 bases). Germline CDR1 LNHDA, CDR2 SQIVND (reference sequence). The CDR3 contains 15 residues. The V and J ends lost 5 bases and 0 bases respectively, with 11 bases between them.

In this sample, this clone turned up many times. The chain joins TRBV7-2 to TRBJ1-6; the match to TRBD1 covers 8 bases. CDR3 size: 12 residues. V was pared by 5 bases and J by 12 bases, with 3 bases of the junction left unmatched. Germline-derived CDR1 and CDR2 are SGHTA and FQGNSA. The CDR3, as DNA: TGTGCCAGCAGCACCACAGGGGGACCCCTCCACTTT. Its protein is CASSTTGGPLHF.

The chain carries TRBV9 and TRBJ1-1; D not certain. V shed 4 bases and J shed 11 bases, with 18 bases lying between them. The CDR3 is 13 amino acids. From germline, CDR1 is SGDLS and CDR2 YYNGEE. In DNA, the CDR3 is TGTGCCAGCAGCTCCCACCCGAGGGAGAATGCTTTCTTT. This codes for CASSSHPRENAFF. The full variable domain, its missing parts supplied by reference TRBV9 and TRBJ1-1, is DSGVTQTPKHLITATGQRVTLRCSPRSGDLSVYWYQQSLDQGLQFLIQYYNGEERAKGNILERFSAQQFPDLHSELNLSSLELGDSALYFCASSSHPRENAFFGQGTRLTVV.

The gene calls are TRBV7-8 and TRBJ2-3; 8 bases agree with TRBD1. This CDR3 has 20 amino acids. Trimming at V came to 5 bases and at J to 0 bases, leaving 19 bases not matched to a gene. CDR1 and CDR2 (germline): SGHVS, FQNEAQ. The CDR3 loop is CASSRKAQGAGGTSTDTQYF. The CDR3 DNA reads TGTGCCAGCAGCCGAAAAGCTCAGGGGGCGGGTGGGACGAGCACAGATACGCAGTATTTT.

This rearrangement joins TRBV6-1 to TRBJ1-4; 7 nucleotides align to TRBD1. J lost 6 bases, V lost 2 bases, and 3 bases had no gene match. The CDR3 spans 14 residues. Germline loops: CDR1 MNHNS, CDR2 SASEGT. CDR3 nucleotides: TGTGCCAGCAGTGAACAGGGGGGTCATGAAAAACTGTTTTTT. Translating it yields CASSEQGGHEKLFF.

The chain combines TRBV5-6 with TRBJ2-5; TRBD1 aligns across 8 bases. CDR1 SGHDT and CDR2 YYEEEE come from the germline V gene. This CDR3 comprises 15 residues. The ends lost 1 base at V and 5 bases at J; junction bases unmatched: 7. CDR3 protein: CASSLSAGGWETQYF. The CDR3 nucleotides are TGTGCCAGCAGCTTGTCGGCAGGGGGCTGGGAGACCCAGTACTTC.

The V gene is TRBV6-1, the J gene TRBJ1-4; D unclear. In germline, CDR1 is MNHNS, CDR2 SASEGT. The CDR3 covers 14 residues. Trimming removed 2 bases at V and 6 bases at J, with 10 bases between. CDR3 protein: CASSETLGHEKLFF. CDR3 in DNA: TGTGCCAGCAGTGAAACCTTGGGCCATGAAAAACTGTTTTTT.

J is TRBJ2-1 and V is TRBV11-2, with 7 bases lining up with TRBD1. V lost 4 bases and J lost 12; bases outside the gene matches: 15. The CDR3 contains 15 residues. Germline CDR1 and CDR2: SGHAT and FQNNGV. The CDR3 DNA follows: TGTGCCAGCAGCTCCACAGGGGCGAGGAGATTAATGCAGTTCTTC. It codes for CASSSTGARRLMQFF.

The rearrangement uses TRBV27 and TRBJ1-1; the D is unclear. Germline CDR1 reads MNHEY; CDR2 reads SMNVEV (reference sequence). This CDR3 spans 13 amino acids. V lost 3 bases, J lost 1 base, and 6 bases lay in between. The CDR3 sequence: CASSFSWNTEAFF. The CDR3 DNA sequence: TGTGCCAGCAGTTTCTCTTGGAACACTGAAGCTTTCTTT.

Only a few counts were recorded for this clone. The genes are TRBV10-3 and TRBJ1-2; 9 nucleotides match TRBD1. Germline CDR1 ENHRY, CDR2 SYGVKD. V was clipped by 6 bases and J by 0 bases; unmatched bases: 5. The CDR3 consists of 15 residues. CDR3 region: CAIRRQGVANYGYTF. The CDR3 bases are TGTGCCATCAGGAGACAGGGGGTAGCTAACTATGGCTACACCTTC.

The chain employs TRBV6-5 and TRBJ1-2; weak D call: TRBD1 (5 bases). Deletions cut 2 bases from V and 4 bases from J, with 14 bases between. This CDR3 is built from 15 residues. CDR1 is MNHEY, CDR2 SVGAGI, per germline. The CDR3 sequence is CASSYDSSLGYGYTF. The CDR3 DNA reads as TGTGCCAGCAGTTACGACAGCAGTCTGGGCTATGGCTACACCTTC.

CDR3 sequence: CASKSPGRTEAFF. The CDR3 bases are TGTGCCAGCAAGTCACCAGGGCGCACTGAAGCTTTCTTT. This rearrangement joins TRBV6-6 to TRBJ1-1, with a tentative D call TRBD1 (5 bases). This CDR3 comprises 13 residues. The V end lost 7 bases, the J end lost 4 bases, and 13 bases lay between the germline ends. CDR1 is MNHNY, CDR2 SVGAGI, per germline (reference sequence).

This sequence joins TRBV2 and TRBJ2-3; the D gene is possibly TRBD2 (6 bases). Trimming removed 4 bases from V and 2 bases from J, with 13 bases in between. CDR1 is SNHLY and CDR2 is FYNNEI in the germline V gene. This CDR3 is built from 15 residues. Written as DNA, the CDR3 is TGTGCCAGCAGTGCATTGCGGGGAGTCACAGATACGCAGTATTTT. Amino acids: CASSALRGVTDTQYF. The variable domain in full, completed from reference TRBV2 and TRBJ2-3, reads EPEVTQTPSHQVTQMGQEVILRCVPISNHLYFYWYRQILGQKVEFLVSFYNNEISEKSEIFDDQFSVERPDGSNFTLKIRSTKLEDSAMYFCASSALRGVTDTQYFGPGTRLTVL.

The chain joins TRBV19 to TRBJ1-2; the match to TRBD1 covers 8 bases. The V and J ends lost 5 bases and 0 bases, in that order; junction bases with no gene match: 17. The CDR3 is 19 amino acids. The germline V gene encodes CDR1 LNHDA and CDR2 SQIVND (reference sequence). DNA for the CDR3: TGTGCCAGTAGTTGGACAGGGAAGGGTTTAACCGGTGCTAACTATGGCTACACCTTC. It specifies CASSWTGKGLTGANYGYTF.

The J gene is TRBJ1-5, the V gene TRBV30, with D hard to call. The V and J ends lost 0 bases and 0 bases respectively, with 9 bases between them. The CDR3 length is 15 residues. Germline lookup yields CDR1 GTSNPN and CDR2 SVGIG (reference sequence). In DNA form, the CDR3 reads TGTGCCTGGAGTGTGGCGCGGGGTAGCAATCAGCCCCAGCATTTT. Its protein product is CAWSVARGSNQPQHF.

V usage is TRBV27 and J usage is TRBJ2-7, with a weak D call TRBD2 (5 bases). V lost 5 bases and J 4 bases, leaving 18 bases between the germline ends. Germline CDR1 MNHEY, CDR2 SMNVEV (reference sequence). The CDR3 spans 15 residues. CDR3 sequence reads: CASSQKASPGYEQYF. As DNA, the CDR3 is TGTGCCAGCAGTCAAAAAGCGTCCCCGGGGTACGAGCAGTACTTC.

V and J are TRBV7-2 and TRBJ1-2, with 8 bases lining up with TRBD1. The length of the CDR3 is 17 residues. V lost 5 bases and J lost 0; bases outside the gene matches: 11. Germline V gene data show CDR1 as SGHTA and CDR2 as FQGNSA. The CDR3 DNA reads as TGTGCCAGCAGCGTATCAGGGGGCCCGGGAGCTAACTATGGCTACACCTTC. Amino acids: CASSVSGGPGANYGYTF.

The chain employs TRBV5-1 and TRBJ2-4; 7 bases line up with TRBD1. The CDR3 extends over 15 amino acids. Germline CDR1 reads SGHRS; CDR2 reads YFSETQ. V trimming: 4 bases; J trimming: 5 bases; junction bases outside the gene matches: 9. The CDR3 loop is CASSLGQVPQNIQYF. CDR3 nucleotides: TGCGCCAGCAGCCTCGGACAGGTCCCCCAAAACATTCAGTACTTC. The complete variable domain, with remaining parts taken from reference TRBV5-1 and TRBJ2-4, reads KAGVTQTPRYLIKTRGQQVTLSCSPISGHRSVSWYQQTPGQGLQFLFEYFSETQRNKGNFPGRFSGRQFSNSRSEMNVSTLELGDSALYLCASSLGQVPQNIQYFGAGTRLSVL.

The CDR3 protein is CASSQDRAGELFF. The CDR3 DNA reads as TGTGCCAGTAGTCAAGACAGGGCCGGGGAGCTGTTTTTT. The chain joins TRBV19 to TRBJ2-2; TRBD1 matches at 7 bases. The CDR3 is 13 amino acids. The junction had 3 bases not matched to a gene; V was cut back by 5 bases and J by 6 bases. The germline gives CDR1 LNHDA, CDR2 SQIVND (reference sequence).